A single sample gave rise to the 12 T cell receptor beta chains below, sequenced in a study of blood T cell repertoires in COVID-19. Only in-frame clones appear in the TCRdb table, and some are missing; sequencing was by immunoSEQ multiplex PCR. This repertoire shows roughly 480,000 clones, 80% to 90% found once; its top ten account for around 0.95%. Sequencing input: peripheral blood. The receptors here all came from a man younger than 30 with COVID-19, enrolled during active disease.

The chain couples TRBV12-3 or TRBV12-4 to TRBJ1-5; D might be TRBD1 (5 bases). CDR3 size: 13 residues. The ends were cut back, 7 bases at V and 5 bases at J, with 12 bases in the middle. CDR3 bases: TGTGCCAGCATGGGGGGGACTTATCAGCCCCAGCATTTT. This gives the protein CASMGGTYQPQHF.

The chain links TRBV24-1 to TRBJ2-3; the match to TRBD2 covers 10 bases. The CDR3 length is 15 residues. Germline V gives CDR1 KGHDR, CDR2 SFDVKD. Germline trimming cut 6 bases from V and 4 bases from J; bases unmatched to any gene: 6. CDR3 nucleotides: TGTGCCACCAGTCTAGCGGGAGTAGCCGCAGATACGCAGTATTTT. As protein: CATSLAGVAADTQYF.

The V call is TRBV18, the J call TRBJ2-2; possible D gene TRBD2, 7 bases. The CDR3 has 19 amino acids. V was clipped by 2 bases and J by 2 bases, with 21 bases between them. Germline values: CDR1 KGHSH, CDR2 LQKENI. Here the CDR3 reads CASSPGYGGGGLNTGELFF. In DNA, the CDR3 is TGTGCCAGCTCACCAGGTTATGGAGGCGGGGGCCTCAACACCGGGGAGCTGTTTTTT.

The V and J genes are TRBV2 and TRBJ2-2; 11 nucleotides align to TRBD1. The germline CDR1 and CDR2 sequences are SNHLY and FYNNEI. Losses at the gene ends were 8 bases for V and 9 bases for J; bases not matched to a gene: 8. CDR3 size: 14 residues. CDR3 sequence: CASDGQGAARELFF. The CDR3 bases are TGTGCCAGCGATGGACAGGGGGCAGCTCGGGAGCTGTTTTTT.

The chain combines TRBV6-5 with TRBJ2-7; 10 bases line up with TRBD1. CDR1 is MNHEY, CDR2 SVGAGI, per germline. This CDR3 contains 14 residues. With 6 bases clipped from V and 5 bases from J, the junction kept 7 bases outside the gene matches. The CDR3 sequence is CASSSGQGVNEQYF. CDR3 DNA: TGTGCCAGCAGCTCCGGACAGGGGGTCAACGAGCAGTACTTC.

The CDR3 loop is CASSSYPSYGYTF. CDR3 sequence (DNA): TGTGCCAGCAGCTCCTACCCCTCCTATGGCTACACCTTC. The rearrangement uses TRBV9 and TRBJ1-2; D is unclear. Germline V gene lookup returns CDR1 SGDLS and CDR2 YYNGEE. The CDR3 is 13 residues long. Trimming pared 4 bases from V and 4 bases from J, leaving 11 bases between.

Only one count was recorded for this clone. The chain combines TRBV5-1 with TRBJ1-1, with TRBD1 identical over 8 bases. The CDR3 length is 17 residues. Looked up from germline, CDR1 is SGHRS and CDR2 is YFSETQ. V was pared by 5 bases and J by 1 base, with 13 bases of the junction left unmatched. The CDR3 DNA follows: TGCGCCAGCAGGGCCGGGACAGGCGCCGAAGGGAACACTGAAGCTTTCTTT. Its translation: CASRAGTGAEGNTEAFF.

Written as DNA, the CDR3 is TGTGCCAGCAGCCCCGAGGGGGGGAACCCTTACGAGCAGTACTTC. Translation: CASSPEGGNPYEQYF. The chain is built from TRBV3-1 (or the pseudogene TRBV3-2) and TRBJ2-7; the D gene is possibly TRBD2 (7 bases). This CDR3 region has 15 residues. The germline V gene encodes CDR1 LGHDT and CDR2 YNNKEL (reference sequence). Trimming shortened V by 4 bases and J by 4 bases, and 17 bases separated the two germline ends.

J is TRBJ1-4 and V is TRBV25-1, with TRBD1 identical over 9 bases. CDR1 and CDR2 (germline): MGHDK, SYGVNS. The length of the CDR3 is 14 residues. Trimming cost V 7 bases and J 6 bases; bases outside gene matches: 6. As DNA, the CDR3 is TGTGCCAGCACCCTCGGGACAGGGTATGAAAAACTGTTTTTT. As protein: CASTLGTGYEKLFF. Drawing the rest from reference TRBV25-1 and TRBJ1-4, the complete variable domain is EADIYQTPRYLVIGTGKKITLECSQTMGHDKMYWYQQDPGMELHLIHYSYGVNSTEKGDLSSESTVSRIRTEHFPLTLESARPSHTSQYLCASTLGTGYEKLFFGSGTQLSVL.

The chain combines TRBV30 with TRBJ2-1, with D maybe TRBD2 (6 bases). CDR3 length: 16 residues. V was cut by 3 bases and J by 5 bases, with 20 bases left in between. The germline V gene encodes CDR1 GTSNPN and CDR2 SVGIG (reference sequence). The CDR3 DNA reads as TGTGCCTGGAGCCGACCTCCGGGACTGACAAACAATGAGCAGTTCTTC. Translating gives CAWSRPPGLTNNEQFF. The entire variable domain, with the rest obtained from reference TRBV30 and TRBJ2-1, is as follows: SQTIHQWPATLVQPVGSPLSLECTVEGTSNPNLYWYRQAAGRGLQLLFYSVGIGQISSEVPQNLSASRPQDRQFILSSKKLLLSDSGFYLCAWSRPPGLTNNEQFFGPGTRLTVL.

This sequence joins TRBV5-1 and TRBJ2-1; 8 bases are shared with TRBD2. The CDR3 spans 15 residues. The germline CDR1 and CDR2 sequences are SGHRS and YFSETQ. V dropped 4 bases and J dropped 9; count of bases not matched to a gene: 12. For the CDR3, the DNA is TGCGCCAGCAGCCGACTAAGCGGGAGTGATGGTGAGCAGTTCTTC. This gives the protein CASSRLSGSDGEQFF.

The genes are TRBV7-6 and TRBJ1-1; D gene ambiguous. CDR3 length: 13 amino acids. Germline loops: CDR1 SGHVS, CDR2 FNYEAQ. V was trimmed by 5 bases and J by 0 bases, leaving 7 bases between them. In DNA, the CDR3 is TGTGCCAGCAGCCCCGGTTTGAACACTGAAGCTTTCTTT. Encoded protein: CASSPGLNTEAFF.